Included here is one T cell receptor beta chain sequence, with context. iRepertoire HTBI primers and Arm-PCR of CDR3 regions built TCR beta libraries. TCRdb used MiXCR to reprocess the multiplex PCR reads, holding one entry per CDR3 protein. The profile covers 400,000 to 450,000 distinct CDR3 sequences, with 15% appearing a single time and approximately 15% taken by the ten largest. The data were obtained in a study of regulatory T cells in long-lasting Graves disease. This CDR3 is built from 13 residues. V gave up 4 bases and J gave up 6 bases, with 13 bases separating them. The germline V gene encodes CDR1 MGHRA and CDR2 YSYEKL. Time point denoted: newly diagnosed GD, antithyroid drugs for less than 3 months. The TCR library used RNA extracted from PBMCs. These data are also associated with another study on T cells in Graves' hyperthyroidism and ophthalmopathy.

This chain connects TRBV4-1 to TRBJ2-7; perhaps D is TRBD1 or TRBD2 (5 bases each). The receptor was isolated from a woman aged 25 to 39 with Graves disease. The material was peripheral blood mononuclear cells (PBMCs), obtained at new diagnosis, from a patient treated with antithyroid drugs. CDR3 sequence: CASSRGRPGEQYF. Written as DNA, the CDR3 is TGCGCCAGCAGCCGGGGACGGCCGGGCGAGCAGTACTTC.